The 6 T cell receptor beta chains below were found in one sample sequenced in a study of T-cell reconstitution after alpha-beta-depleted transplantation in children. Preparation of the TCRbeta library used unique molecular identifiers. A single record per CDR3 protein comes from TCRdb applying MiXCR to the PCR reads. Found here are 900,000 or so distinct CDR3 sequences, approximately 15% of them singletons; the top ten hold about 4.6%. Sequenced here: PBMCs, mostly from graft donor cells, sampled 360 days after TCRalphabeta/CD19-depleted stem cell transplant. The receptors shown here come from a male patient younger than 18 who had a stem cell transplant for acute lymphoblastic leukemia, so the T cells may come from the graft donor.

V usage is TRBV6-1 and J usage is TRBJ2-7; a possible D gene is TRBD1 (5 bases). Germline V CDR1 and CDR2: MNHNS, SASEGT. CDR3 length: 14 amino acids. V lost 11 bases to trimming and J lost 4 bases, with 21 bases between them. The DNA of the CDR3 is TGTGCCGCGAGGATGCAGGCAAGGACATACGAGCAGTACTTC. Protein: CAARMQARTYEQYF.

The chain uses TRBV6-5 and TRBJ2-7, with a tentative D call TRBD1 (5 bases). CDR1 and CDR2 from the germline V gene are MNHEY and SVGAGI. CDR3 length: 13 residues. V was pared by 4 bases and J by 4 bases, with 11 bases between. The CDR3 nucleotides are TGTGCCAGCAGTTCCGGACACGGTTACGAGCAGTACTTC. Translation: CASSSGHGYEQYF.

This clonotype has only a few counts. The V gene is TRBV29-1, the J gene TRBJ2-2, with D possibly matching TRBD2 (5 bases). Germline V gives CDR1 SQVTM, CDR2 ANQGSEA. Trimming shortened V by 0 bases and J by 7 bases, and 9 bases separated the two germline ends. CDR3 length: 13 amino acids. The CDR3 DNA reads as TGCAGCGTTGAAGAAGGGAGTAACGGGGAGCTGTTTTTT. As protein: CSVEEGSNGELFF.

There are many counts of this clonotype. This chain uses TRBV5-1 with TRBJ2-7; tentative D call: TRBD1 (6 bases). The CDR3 contains 13 residues. V shed 5 bases and J shed 7 bases, with 16 bases lying between them. CDR1 is SGHRS and CDR2 is YFSETQ in the germline V gene. The CDR3 here is CASRRAGELEQYF. CDR3 DNA: TGCGCCAGCAGAAGGGCAGGGGAGCTTGAGCAGTACTTC.

The chain combines TRBV9 with TRBJ1-4; no firm D call. Trimming took 0 bases from V and 0 from J, leaving 3 bases between them. There are 14 residues in the CDR3. Germline CDR1 is SGDLS and CDR2 is YYNGEE. CDR3 residues: CASSVAPTNEKLFF. In DNA, the CDR3 is TGTGCCAGCAGCGTAGCACCAACTAATGAAAAACTGTTTTTT.

The chain couples TRBV3-1 to TRBJ2-1; 16 bases agree with TRBD2. CDR1 and CDR2 from the germline V gene are LGHDT and YNNKEL (reference sequence). V dropped 6 bases and J dropped 7; count of bases not matched to a gene: 15. The CDR3 has 19 residues. CDR3 loop: CASSWPPGLAGGPLNEQFF. CDR3 DNA: TGTGCCAGCAGTTGGCCCCCGGGACTAGCGGGAGGGCCGTTAAATGAGCAGTTCTTC.